This entry features one TCR beta chain sequence. What it binds is unknown. TCRdb's copy holds only in-frame clones and misses some; the assay was immunoSEQ multiplex PCR. This table has some 150,000 clones, around 95% appearing once. The CDR3 contains 13 residues. Germline V gene lookup returns CDR1 SGHNT and CDR2 YYREEE (reference sequence). V was pared by 3 bases and J by 4 bases, with 3 bases of the junction left unmatched. The record originates from a study of T cell responses to AZD1222 COVID-19 vaccine. Regarding the study as a whole: Without day 14 samples, only post-peak T cell repertoires were studied. Nearly half of spike-specific TCRs reportedly target variant regions that are unmutated in the B.1.351 and B.1.1.7 variants. Among those given AZD1222, only 5 to 7 were seropositive at baseline. Spike-specific TCR depth and breadth grew after two AZD1222 doses.

The sample in question was peripheral blood, obtained on day 0 of AZD1222 vaccination. The V and J genes are TRBV5-4 and TRBJ1-1, with 7 bases fitting TRBD1. The source of this sequence is an adult in good health. CDR3 sequence (DNA): TGTGCCAGCAGCTCGACAGGGAGCACTGAAGCTTTCTTT. Its protein product is CASSSTGSTEAFF.